These 9 T cell receptor beta chains originate from one sample sequenced in a study of tissue T cells after allogeneic stem cell transplantation. Time point reported: mouse harvest day 14 after allogeneic transplant. The graft held 10^6 splenic CD5+ T cells and 10^7 T-cell-depleted bone marrow cells. Clones were sequenced by immunoSEQ multiplex PCR, and TCRdb holds only the in-frame ones, with some missing. The sample holds approximately 5,000 clones, around 30% seen once. The specimen sequenced was skin. The receptors were sampled from a female BALB/c mouse given C57BL/6 T cells with graft-versus-host disease after an allogeneic hematopoietic cell transplant.

This clone is a singleton in its sample. These gene names are mouse names. Read sequence stops 1 residue before the CDR3 end, and the germline J gene provides the missing end. The rearrangement joins TRBV26 to TRBJ2-7, with 7 bases matching TRBD1. The CDR3 spans 14 residues. V was pared by 0 bases and J by 3 bases, with 2 bases of the junction left unmatched. Germline-derived CDR1 and CDR2 are KGHPV and FQNQEV (reference sequence). The covered CDR3 bases are TGTGCCAGCAGTCTGTCCCGACAGGGCTATGAACAGTAC. Translating it yields CASSLSRQGYEQY. The entire CDR3 is CASSLSRQGYEQYF.

Judged by abundance, this clone is medium-sized. Genes and germline come from the mouse. Read sequence stops 1 residue before the CDR3 end, and the germline J gene provides the missing end. The V call is TRBV26, the J call TRBJ1-3; 9 bases fit TRBD1. Germline loops: CDR1 KGHPV, CDR2 FQNQEV (reference sequence). This CDR3 comprises 14 residues. V trimming: 5 bases; J trimming: 4 bases; junction bases outside the gene matches: 3. CDR3 amino acids: CASSIDRGGNTLYF. Partial CDR3 DNA: TGTGCCAGCAGTATCGACAGGGGGGGAAATACGCTCTAT.

Within the sample, this clone is medium-sized. Mouse gene names apply. The read finishes 1 residue shy of the CDR3 end, and the germline J gene is used to complete it. The rearrangement links TRBV17 to TRBJ2-7; D possibly uses TRBD1 or TRBD2 (5 bases each). Germline CDR1 reads MNHDT; CDR2 reads YYDKIL. The CDR3 has 13 residues. V was shortened by 3 bases and J by 0 bases, with 6 bases between the two germline ends. The CDR3 region is CASSRGRSYEQYF. The CDR3 bases that were read are TGTGCTAGCAGTAGGGGGCGCTCCTATGAACAGTAC.

A note on this clone: Gene names and germline match the mouse. The sequence runs out 1 residue before the end of the CDR3; the remainder is reconstructed from the germline J gene. This chain links TRBV26 with TRBJ2-4; 12 nucleotides agree with TRBD2. CDR3 length: 14 amino acids. V lost 7 bases, J lost 8 bases, and 7 bases stayed unmatched. CDR1 and CDR2 from the germline V gene are KGHPV and FQNQEV (reference sequence). The CDR3 bases that were read are TGTGCCAGCACTTCCGGGACTGGGGGGAGCACCTTGTAC. This sequence encodes CASTSGTGGSTLY. Given in full, the CDR3 is CASTSGTGGSTLYF.

By proportion, this clone is medium-sized. The germline and genes are mouse ones. The read finishes 1 residue shy of the CDR3 end, and the germline J gene is used to complete it. The chain recombines TRBV26 with TRBJ1-4, with 12 bases fitting TRBD1. This CDR3 has 15 residues. Germline assignment: CDR1 KGHPV and CDR2 FQNQEV (reference sequence). V lost 3 bases to trimming and J lost 7 bases; unmatched junction nucleotides: 3. The CDR3 region is CASSLGTGGGERLFF. The part of the CDR3 DNA that was read is TGTGCCAGCAGTCTTGGGACAGGGGGCGGCGAAAGATTATTT.

This clone was seen once. Gene names denote mouse genes. The CDR3 end is not reached by the read, which stops 1 residue before it; the germline J gene fills it in. The rearrangement links TRBV26 to TRBJ1-1, with 9 bases fitting TRBD1. The ends lost 5 bases at V and 3 bases at J; junction bases unmatched: 4. The germline gives CDR1 KGHPV, CDR2 FQNQEV (reference sequence). The CDR3 contains 14 residues. The CDR3 sequence is CASSKQGADTEVFF. The CDR3 DNA, read in part, is TGTGCCAGCAGTAAACAGGGGGCGGACACAGAAGTCTTC.

This clone was counted between two and nine times. Gene names refer to mouse genes. From the germline J gene comes the end of the CDR3, since the read stops 1 residue before it. The rearrangement links TRBV23 to TRBJ1-1; the table's D call, TRBD1, has no DNA check behind it. This CDR3 is 13 amino acids long. In germline, CDR1 is KGHTA, CDR2 FQNQQP. The covered CDR3 bases are TGCTCCAGCAGCCGACACTCAAACACAGAAGTCTTC. Translation: CSSSRHSNTEVF. The full CDR3 protein is CSSSRHSNTEVFF.

In this sample, this clone is medium-sized. The genes and germline here are from mouse. Read data end 1 residue before the CDR3 end; the end is taken from the germline J gene. The chain joins TRBV31 to TRBJ2-3; the match to TRBD2 covers 10 bases. CDR3 length equals 15 residues. Trimming removed 3 bases from V and 2 bases from J; junction bases left unmatched: 5. From germline, CDR1 is GKSSPN and CDR2 SITVG. The CDR3: CAWRTGTGVAETLYF. The DNA read from the CDR3 is TGTGCCTGGAGAACCGGGACTGGGGTTGCAGAAACGCTGTAT.

The sample holds a few counts of this clone. Gene names are the mouse ones. The sequenced CDR3 bases are TGTGCCAGCAGCCCCGGACTGGGGGGCGGTGCAGAAACGCTGTAT. Residues: CASSPGLGGGAETLY. In full, the CDR3 reads CASSPGLGGGAETLYF. The chain couples TRBV3 to TRBJ2-3, with TRBD2 matching 11 bases. The read halts 1 residue ahead of the CDR3 end, with the missing end drawn from the germline J gene. CDR3 length: 16 amino acids. Germline V gives CDR1 SNHLY, CDR2 FYNGKV (reference sequence). The V segment lost 5 bases and the J segment 1 base; nucleotides outside the gene matches: 5.